Below, 32 T cell receptor beta chains from the same sample are listed, as sequenced in a study of neurological immune-mediated disorders. Using its own MiXCR run on the 5' RACE reads, TCRdb lists one record per CDR3 protein. The sample includes 55,000 to 65,000 distinct CDR3 sequences, about 13% of them seen just once. Sequencing was carried out using PBMCs. The receptors were gathered from a woman aged 55-70 years with HTLV-1-associated myelopathy (HAM/TSP).

In this sample, this clonotype turned up many times. This chain links TRBV18 with TRBJ1-3, with a possible D match to TRBD1 (5 bases). Germline loops: CDR1 KGHSH, CDR2 LQKENI. V gave up 0 bases and J gave up 8 bases, with 8 bases separating them. The CDR3 is 13 amino acids. CDR3 in DNA: TGTGCCAGCTCACCACCGGGGGAGGACACCATATATTTT. As protein: CASSPPGEDTIYF.

This clonotype was found many times. This rearrangement joins TRBV6-5 to TRBJ1-1; possibly TRBD1 for D (6 bases). This CDR3 has 14 amino acids. Germline V gene lookup returns CDR1 MNHEY and CDR2 SVGAGI. V lost 2 bases to trimming and J lost 1 base, with 8 bases between them. CDR3 nucleotides: TGTGCCAGCAGTTACGGGGGGCAGAACACTGAAGCTTTCTTT. Translated, it gives CASSYGGQNTEAFF.

This clonotype appeared many times. The rearrangement joins TRBV5-1 to TRBJ1-4; D is undetermined. Trimming pared 5 bases from V and 7 bases from J, leaving 15 bases between. This CDR3 spans 14 amino acids. The germline CDR1 and CDR2 sequences are SGHRS and YFSETQ. The CDR3 reads CASRLQEGGEKLFF. Written as DNA, the CDR3 is TGCGCCAGCAGACTCCAGGAAGGCGGTGAAAAACTGTTTTTT.

This clonotype was seen many times. The chain is built from TRBV7-9 and TRBJ2-5, with TRBD1 matching over 8 bases. The CDR3 is 15 amino acids. Germline CDR1 and CDR2: SEHNR and FQNEAQ (reference sequence). The V and J ends lost 5 bases and 2 bases, in that order; junction bases with no gene match: 7. Here the CDR3 DNA reads TGTGCCAGCAGCCGGCGACAGGGGAAGCAAGAGACCCAGTACTTC. This sequence encodes CASSRRQGKQETQYF. Based on the CDR3 plus reference TRBV7-9 and TRBJ2-5, the full variable domain is DTGVSQNPRHKITKRGQNVTFRCDPISEHNRLYWYRQTLGQGPEFLTYFQNEAQLEKSRLLSDRFSAERPKGSFSTLEIQRTEQGDSAMYLCASSRRQGKQETQYFGPGTRLLVL.

This clonotype has at least ten counts. V gene TRBV20-1 combines with J gene TRBJ1-1; the D gene is possibly TRBD1 (5 bases). Germline CDR1 DFQATT, CDR2 SNEGSKA (reference sequence). Trimming cost V 3 bases and J 6 bases, with 14 bases left between them. The CDR3 length is 13 residues. The CDR3 loop reads CSASRGGLSEAFF. CDR3 coding DNA: TGCAGTGCTAGTAGGGGAGGGTTGTCTGAAGCTTTCTTT.

This clonotype was detected ten times or more. The genes are TRBV20-1 and TRBJ2-1; D uncertain. V was clipped by 1 base and J by 0 bases, with 10 bases between them. Germline V lookup: CDR1 DFQATT, CDR2 SNEGSKA (reference sequence). The CDR3 has 15 amino acids. The CDR3 is CSARVPLSSYNEQFF. The CDR3 bases are TGCAGTGCTAGAGTCCCCCTAAGCTCCTACAATGAGCAGTTCTTC.

This clonotype was observed at least ten times. V and J are TRBV3-1 and TRBJ2-3; 7 positions match TRBD2. CDR1 LGHDT and CDR2 YNNKEL come from the germline V gene (reference sequence). The CDR3 runs 16 residues. V trimming: 0 bases; J trimming: 0 bases; junction bases outside the gene matches: 3. This CDR3 reads CASSQDLRESTDTQYF. As DNA, the CDR3 is TGTGCCAGCAGCCAAGATTTGCGGGAGAGCACAGATACGCAGTATTTT.

This clonotype appeared many times. J is TRBJ1-1 and V is TRBV3-1; possible D gene TRBD1, 5 bases. V was pared by 4 bases and J by 4 bases, with 13 bases between. The CDR3 is 14 amino acids. Germline V CDR1 and CDR2: LGHDT, YNNKEL (reference sequence). The CDR3 reads CASSRATGTTEAFF. DNA of the CDR3: TGTGCCAGCAGCCGAGCTACGGGGACCACTGAAGCTTTCTTT.

In its sample, this clonotype was seen many times. The chain is built from TRBV28 and TRBJ2-7; 7 bases are a match to TRBD2. CDR1 is MDHEN, CDR2 SYDVKM, per germline. This CDR3 comprises 14 residues. The J segment lost 2 bases and the V segment lost 5 bases, leaving 6 bases of the junction unmatched. The CDR3 DNA sequence: TGTGCCAGCAGTGGGGAGGGCCGAGCCTACGAGCAGTACTTC. Translating it yields CASSGEGRAYEQYF. The variable domain in full, completed from reference TRBV28 and TRBJ2-7, reads DVKVTQSSRYLVKRTGEKVFLECVQDMDHENMFWYRQDPGLGLRLIYFSYDVKMKEKGDIPEGYSVSREKKERFSLILESASTNQTSMYLCASSGEGRAYEQYFGPGTRLTVT.

The chain carries TRBV18 and TRBJ1-2; maybe TRBD1 (5 bases). This CDR3 is built from 13 residues. CDR1 is KGHSH, CDR2 LQKENI, per germline. V was clipped by 4 bases and J by 11 bases, with 17 bases between them. CDR3 in DNA: TGTGCCAGCTCACGCGGAAGGACATGGGAGTACACCTTC. Its translation is CASSRGRTWEYTF.

In its sample, this clonotype was seen many times. This chain uses TRBV7-9 with TRBJ2-7; TRBD2 aligns across 12 bases. In germline, CDR1 is SEHNR, CDR2 FQNEAQ (reference sequence). The CDR3 totals 15 residues. V shed 5 bases and J 3 bases; nucleotides not matched to a gene: 5. The CDR3 DNA reads as TGTGCCAGCAGCGCCGGGACTAGCGGGTACTACGAGCAGTACTTC. Its translation is CASSAGTSGYYEQYF. Full variable domain (outside the CDR3, taken from reference TRBV7-9 and TRBJ2-7): DTGVSQNPRHKITKRGQNVTFRCDPISEHNRLYWYRQTLGQGPEFLTYFQNEAQLEKSRLLSDRFSAERPKGSFSTLEIQRTEQGDSAMYLCASSAGTSGYYEQYFGPGTRLTVT.

A single count supports this clonotype. One junction end does not reproduce the germline sequence, and a read error may be involved. The rearrangement uses TRBV18 and TRBJ2-3, with TRBD2 matching 7 bases. The CDR3 loop spans 15 amino acids. CDR1 KGHSH and CDR2 LQKENI come from the germline V gene. The CDR3 reads CASSPQRGSKDTQYF. The CDR3 region has the DNA TGTGCCAGCTCACCTCAGCGGGGAAGCAAAGATACGCAGTATTTT.

The chain is built from TRBV24-1 and TRBJ1-2; the match to TRBD1 covers 8 bases. The CDR3 is 14 residues long. CDR1 is KGHDR and CDR2 is SFDVKD in the germline V gene. The V segment lost 3 bases and the J segment 8 bases; nucleotides outside the gene matches: 7. As DNA, the CDR3 is TGTGCCACCAGTGATAGGACAGGGAAAAGCGGCTACACCTTC. This gives the protein CATSDRTGKSGYTF.

This clonotype was observed many times. V usage is TRBV5-1 and J usage is TRBJ1-1, with TRBD1 matching over 12 bases. This CDR3 spans 14 amino acids. Germline assignment: CDR1 SGHRS and CDR2 YFSETQ. With 3 bases clipped from V and 6 bases from J, the junction kept 3 bases outside the gene matches. In DNA form, the CDR3 reads TGCGCCAGCAGCTGGGGACAGGGGGCTGCTGAAGCTTTCTTT. The encoded protein is CASSWGQGAAEAFF.

The table lists this clonotype with many counts. The genes are TRBV12-3 or TRBV12-4 and TRBJ2-1, with 7 bases aligning to TRBD1. CDR3 size: 13 residues. V lost 5 bases and J lost 7; bases outside the gene matches: 5. CDR3 bases: TGTGCCAGCAGTGGGACAGAATATAATGAGCAGTTCTTC. Translating gives CASSGTEYNEQFF.

The table lists this clonotype with many counts. This chain uses TRBV2 with TRBJ1-5; TRBD1 might be the D (6 bases). V was clipped by 5 bases and J by 0 bases, with 14 bases between them. The germline CDR1 and CDR2 sequences are SNHLY and FYNNEI. The CDR3 contains 16 residues. The chain's CDR3 is CASSLDSPYSNQPQHF. CDR3 DNA: TGTGCCAGCAGTCTGGACAGCCCCTATAGCAATCAGCCCCAGCATTTT.

This clonotype was seen at least ten times. This chain uses TRBV5-1 with TRBJ2-2; D is possibly TRBD1 (6 bases). Trimming left V 0 bases short and J 0 bases short, with 24 bases between. Germline CDR1 reads SGHRS; CDR2 reads YFSETQ. The CDR3 has 21 residues. CDR3 loop: CASSLGTGPFNLPTNTGELFF. The CDR3 region has the DNA TGCGCCAGCAGCTTGGGAACAGGGCCATTTAATTTACCGACGAACACCGGGGAGCTGTTTTTT.

This clonotype has ten or more counts. V is TRBV3-1 and J is TRBJ2-1, with TRBD2 matching over 7 bases. Germline V gene lookup returns CDR1 LGHDT and CDR2 YNNKEL (reference sequence). The J segment lost 4 bases and the V segment lost 0 bases, leaving 6 bases of the junction unmatched. The CDR3 is 16 residues long. This chain's CDR3 is CASSQDRTRGYNEQFF. The CDR3 nucleotides are TGTGCCAGCAGCCAAGACCGGACTAGGGGATACAATGAGCAGTTCTTC.

This clonotype showed up many times. The chain is built from TRBV5-1 and TRBJ2-7, with TRBD2 identical over 8 bases. CDR1 is SGHRS, CDR2 YFSETQ, per germline. Trimming removed 4 bases from V and 2 bases from J; junction bases left unmatched: 8. The CDR3 consists of 15 residues. The CDR3 region is CASSGSGGPAYEQYF. The CDR3 nucleotides are TGCGCCAGCAGCGGCTCGGGAGGGCCCGCCTACGAGCAGTACTTC.

This clonotype was seen repeatedly, ten times or more. The rearrangement links TRBV6-5 to TRBJ1-5; D is undetermined. V lost 2 bases and J 1 base, leaving 9 bases between the germline ends. CDR1 and CDR2 (germline): MNHEY, SVGAGI. The CDR3 spans 15 residues. The CDR3 nucleotides are TGTGCCAGCAGTTACGGGAGTGGAAGCAATCAGCCCCAGCATTTT. Its protein is CASSYGSGSNQPQHF.

This clonotype was seen at least ten times. This chain connects TRBV7-2 to TRBJ1-2; TRBD1 aligns across 12 bases. The CDR3 loop spans 14 amino acids. Germline loops: CDR1 SGHTA, CDR2 FQGNSA. V trimming: 5 bases; J trimming: 7 bases; junction bases outside the gene matches: 5. CDR3 loop: CASSQGQGAVGYTF. The CDR3 DNA reads TGTGCCAGCAGCCAGGGACAGGGGGCTGTTGGCTACACCTTC.

Turning to this clonotype: This may arise from a read error, as a much more abundant clone is one base away. The J gene is TRBJ2-7, the V gene TRBV4-2, with 7 bases identical to TRBD2. After removal of 8 bases from V and 3 bases from J, the junction contained 7 bases not matched to a gene. The CDR3 totals 13 residues. CDR1 is LGHNA and CDR2 is YNFKEQ in the germline V gene. The CDR3 here is CASCKAGRYEQYF. CDR3 sequence (DNA): TGTGCCAGCTGCAAAGCGGGGCGCTACGAGCAGTACTTC.

Details on this clonotype: The junction does not match germline at one end; this may be a read error. The J gene is TRBJ2-1, the V gene TRBV5-1, with 10 bases that match TRBD2. The CDR3 runs 16 residues. Germline CDR1 reads SGHRS; CDR2 reads YFSETQ. The CDR3 reads CVSSLGRGLAFNEQFF. CDR3 sequence (DNA): TGCGTCAGCAGCTTGGGCAGGGGACTAGCGTTCAATGAGCAGTTCTTC.

This clonotype was seen at least ten times. This rearrangement joins TRBV18 to TRBJ2-7; 7 nucleotides align to TRBD2. This CDR3 has 14 amino acids. CDR1 and CDR2 (germline): KGHSH, LQKENI. Losses at the gene ends were 6 bases for V and 5 bases for J; bases not matched to a gene: 10. The CDR3 DNA is TGTGCCAGCTCCCCGGGCGTCGCGGGGGACGAGCAGTACTTC. Translating it yields CASSPGVAGDEQYF.

In its sample, this clonotype was seen many times. This chain links TRBV2 with TRBJ1-2; D not resolved. The CDR3 has 11 residues. In germline, CDR1 is SNHLY, CDR2 FYNNEI. Trimming pared 3 bases from V and 13 bases from J, leaving 12 bases between. The CDR3 nucleotides read TGTGCCAGCAGTGACTCAGTCCCCAGCACCTTC. Translation gives CASSDSVPSTF.

This clonotype was seen at least ten times. The chain couples TRBV5-5 to TRBJ1-5, with 7 bases identical to TRBD1. This CDR3 spans 18 amino acids. V lost 1 base and J lost 4; bases outside the gene matches: 14. From germline, CDR1 is SGHKS and CDR2 YYEKEE (reference sequence). Here the CDR3 reads CASSLKILTGTDNQPQHF. The CDR3 bases are TGTGCCAGCAGCTTGAAAATTCTGACCGGGACAGATAATCAGCCCCAGCATTTT.

Ten or more counts support this clonotype. The chain employs TRBV5-1 and TRBJ1-4; 7 bases match TRBD1. J gave up 0 bases and V 0 bases, and 14 bases lay outside the gene matches. CDR1 and CDR2 (germline): SGHRS, YFSETQ. CDR3 length: 20 amino acids. DNA for the CDR3: TGCGCCAGCAGCTTGGTAATGGGGACAGAAGAATTTGCAACTAATGAAAAACTGTTTTTT. Translation: CASSLVMGTEEFATNEKLFF.

This clonotype was counted many times. The chain uses TRBV20-1 and TRBJ2-7, with 7 bases fitting TRBD2. The CDR3 contains 13 residues. Trimming cost V 6 bases and J 2 bases; bases outside gene matches: 7. Germline CDR1 reads DFQATT; CDR2 reads SNEGSKA (reference sequence). For the CDR3, the DNA is TGCAGTGCAGAAGCGGGGTCAGCCTACGAGCAGTACTTC. Amino acids: CSAEAGSAYEQYF.

In its sample, this clonotype was seen a few times. This chain joins TRBV14 and TRBJ2-1; 7 bases map to TRBD2. The CDR3 totals 16 residues. Losses at the gene ends were 0 bases for V and 9 bases for J; bases not matched to a gene: 11. Germline CDR1 is SGHDN and CDR2 is FVKESK. CDR3 in DNA: TGTGCCAGCAGCCAAGATAGTTACGCGGGAGTGGGTGAGCAGTTCTTC. This gives the protein CASSQDSYAGVGEQFF.

In nucleotides, the CDR3 is TGCGCCAGCCCAGGGGGCCTAGCGGACCAGCTGTTTTTT. Translation: CASPGGLADQLFF. The chain has TRBV4-1 and TRBJ2-2; tentatively, D is TRBD1 (8 bases). V lost 8 bases and J 12 bases, leaving 19 bases between the germline ends. CDR1 and CDR2 from the germline V gene are MGHRA and YSYEKL. This CDR3 contains 13 residues.

The chain employs TRBV7-2 and TRBJ2-1, with D perhaps TRBD1 (6 bases). The CDR3 totals 12 residues. Trimming took off 3 bases at V and 6 bases at J, with 6 bases between the two ends. Germline CDR1 is SGHTA and CDR2 is FQGNSA. The CDR3 protein is CASSLGANEQFF. As DNA, the CDR3 is TGTGCCAGCAGCTTGGGGGCCAATGAGCAGTTCTTC.

This clonotype appeared many times. CDR3 amino acids: CASSPDAQVYNEQFF. Here the CDR3 DNA reads TGTGCCAGCAGCCCCGACGCGCAGGTATACAATGAGCAGTTCTTC. This rearrangement joins TRBV7-2 to TRBJ2-1; D is uncertain. Germline CDR1 SGHTA, CDR2 FQGNSA. The CDR3 consists of 15 residues. V was shortened by 5 bases and J by 4 bases, with 15 bases between the two germline ends.